This TCR beta chain comes out of a study of blood T cell repertoires in COVID-19. Study-level information: Samples of COVID-19 (acute and convalescent) were obtained from the United States, Italy and Spain.

Method: immunoSEQ multiplex PCR; TCRdb's copy keeps in-frame clones and lacks some. Of roughly 250,000 clones listed, 65% to 85% were seen once; the top ten hold 4% to 5.5%. Germline V CDR1 and CDR2: MNHEY, SMNVEV (reference sequence). This CDR3 has 17 amino acids. V trimming: 5 bases; J trimming: 2 bases; junction bases outside the gene matches: 8. Sample: peripheral blood. The genes are TRBV27 and TRBJ1-6; TRBD1 matches 8 bases. The TCR comes from a man aged 50-60 years with active or convalescent COVID-19. The CDR3 region has the DNA TGTGCCAGCAGTCTTGGACAGGGAAGAGCCTATAATTCACCCCTCCACTTT. Translating it yields CASSLGQGRAYNSPLHF.